A single T cell receptor (beta chain) is shown here with its context. This clone's antigen is unknown. The sample holds no much larger clone one base away, and base qualities are not on file. TCRbeta CDR3 regions were immunosequenced from genomic DNA with the immunoSEQ Assay. Genomic DNA was amplified by bias-controlled multiplex PCR before high-throughput sequencing. Regarding the original processing steps: To quantify the absolute abundance of each unique TCRbeta CDR3 region, the sequences were collapsed and filtered. Clonality, defined as 1 minus Pielou's evenness, was calculated using productive rearrangements only. Tumor T-cell fraction was calculated by normalizing TCRbeta template counts to the amount of usable DNA, which was estimated from several housekeeping genes. A previously published method was used to identify clones whose frequencies were significantly greater in on-treatment samples than in baseline samples. In TCRdb, the immuneACCESS table is reduced to in-frame sequences with V and J assigned. These tables do not hold every clone; where another copy was compared, an unresolved V gene accounts for under half, and the others remain unexplained. V and J calls and clone size are given by that table; D and trimming were obtained from the DNA. A total of around 3,500 clones appear in this sample, 17% of them only once. Just over 14% of the sample is taken by the ten largest.

Read against the paper, the sample's treatment or condition label means: randomized to nivolumab then ipilimumab (arm A) or the reverse (arm B). Prior DNA-damaging chemotherapy had not been received by any trial patient. The samples were obtained from melanoma patients enrolled in CheckMate 064, an open-label, randomized phase II trial testing sequential checkpoint blockade. Tumor TCR sequencing used genomic DNA from formalin-fixed paraffin-embedded (FFPE) tissue samples. Taken from cysteine to phenylalanine, the CDR3 has 15 residues. The entry retains the CDR3 DNA only, 45 bases that are in frame from base 1. A distance of 11 bases separates the germline ends of V and J, which lose 0 bases and 6 bases respectively. CDR1 and CDR2 were assigned from the germline V gene as MNHGY and SAAAGT. The sample comes from a study of sequential checkpoint blockade in melanoma (dated 2019 in TCRdb). In the study overall: In a 1:1 randomization, patients received either first-line nivolumab then ipilimumab (arm A) or ipilimumab then nivolumab (arm B). Both trial sequences were followed by maintenance nivolumab. DNA from 75 to 95 pretreatment melanoma tumor samples was subjected to TCRbeta immunosequencing. About 24 patients had matched tumor biopsies taken before treatment and at week 13, after single-agent nivolumab (arm A) or ipilimumab (arm B). About four fifths of the matched tumor biopsy pairs taken before and after treatment were from the same lesion. The study at large found these results: Validation of the response-prediction model combining TCR metrics and mutation burden is needed in larger, independent patient cohorts. Achieving clinical benefit was about 30 times more likely for patients whose tumor T-cell fraction and clonality increased by week 13. In the nivolumab-first arm (arm A), an association was found between pretreatment tumor TIL clonality and response (P = .04). PD-L1 staining and CD8+ T-cell counts correlated with tumor T-cell fraction and clonality, whereas mutational load did not. Within-arm analyses of tumor T-cell fraction were limited by small sample sizes and reduced statistical power.

The TCR comes from a human donor with melanoma. This receptor chain uses TRBV6-8 and TRBJ2-2, with no reliable assignment of the D segment. The sequencing used tumor tissue (inferred from file names), collected from a patient given nivolumab and ipilimumab in sequence. CDR3 protein: CASSYSVSVAGELFF. The nucleotide sequence reads TGTGCCAGCAGTTACTCGGTCAGCGTGGCCGGGGAGCTGTTTTTT.